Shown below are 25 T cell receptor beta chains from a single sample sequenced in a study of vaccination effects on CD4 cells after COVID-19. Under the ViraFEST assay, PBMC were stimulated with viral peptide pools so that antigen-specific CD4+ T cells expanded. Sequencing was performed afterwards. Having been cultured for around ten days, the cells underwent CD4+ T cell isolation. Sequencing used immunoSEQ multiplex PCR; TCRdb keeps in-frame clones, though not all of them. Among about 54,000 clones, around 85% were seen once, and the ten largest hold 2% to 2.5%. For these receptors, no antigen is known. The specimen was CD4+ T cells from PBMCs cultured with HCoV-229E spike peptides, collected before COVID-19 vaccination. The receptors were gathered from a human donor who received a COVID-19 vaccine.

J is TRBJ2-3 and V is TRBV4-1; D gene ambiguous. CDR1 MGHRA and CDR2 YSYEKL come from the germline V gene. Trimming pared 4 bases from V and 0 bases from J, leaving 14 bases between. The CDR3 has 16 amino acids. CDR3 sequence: CASSPQGYPSTDTQYF. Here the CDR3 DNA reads TGCGCCAGCAGCCCTCAAGGGTATCCGAGCACAGATACGCAGTATTTT.

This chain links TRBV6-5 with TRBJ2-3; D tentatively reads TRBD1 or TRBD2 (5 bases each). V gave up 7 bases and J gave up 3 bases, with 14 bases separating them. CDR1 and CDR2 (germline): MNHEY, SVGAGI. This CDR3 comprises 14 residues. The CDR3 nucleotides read TGTGCCAGCAATTCTGGGGGTAAAACAGATACGCAGTATTTT. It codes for CASNSGGKTDTQYF.

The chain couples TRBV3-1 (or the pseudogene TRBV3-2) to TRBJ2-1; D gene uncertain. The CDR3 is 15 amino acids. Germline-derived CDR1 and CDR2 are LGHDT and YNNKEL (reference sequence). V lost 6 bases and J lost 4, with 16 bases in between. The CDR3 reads CASSRRSGEYNEQFF. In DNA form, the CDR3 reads TGTGCCAGCAGTCGAAGGAGTGGCGAATACAATGAGCAGTTCTTC.

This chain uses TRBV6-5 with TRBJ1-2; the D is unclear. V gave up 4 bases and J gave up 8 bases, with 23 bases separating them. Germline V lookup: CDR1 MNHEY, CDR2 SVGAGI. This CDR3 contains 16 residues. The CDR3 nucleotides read TGTGCCAGCAGTTTCTCACGCCCCGGGCCCCTGGGCGGCTACACCTTC. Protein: CASSFSRPGPLGGYTF.

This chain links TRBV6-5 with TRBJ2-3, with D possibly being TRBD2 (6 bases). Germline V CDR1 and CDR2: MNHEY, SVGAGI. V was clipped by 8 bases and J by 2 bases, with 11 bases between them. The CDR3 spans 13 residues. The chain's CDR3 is CASRRGATDTQYF. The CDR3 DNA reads TGTGCCAGCCGACGCGGGGCCACAGATACGCAGTATTTT.

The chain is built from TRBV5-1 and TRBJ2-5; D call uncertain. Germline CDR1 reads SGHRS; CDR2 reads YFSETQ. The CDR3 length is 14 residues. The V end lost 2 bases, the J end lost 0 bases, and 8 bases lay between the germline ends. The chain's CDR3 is CASSFQGYQETQYF. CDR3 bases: TGCGCCAGCAGCTTCCAAGGGTACCAAGAGACCCAGTACTTC.

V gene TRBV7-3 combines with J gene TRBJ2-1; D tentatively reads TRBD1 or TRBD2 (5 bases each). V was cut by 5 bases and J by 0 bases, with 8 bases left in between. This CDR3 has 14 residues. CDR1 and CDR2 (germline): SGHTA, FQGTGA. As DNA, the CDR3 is TGTGCCAGCAGCACCGGGACCTCCTACAATGAGCAGTTCTTC. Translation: CASSTGTSYNEQFF.

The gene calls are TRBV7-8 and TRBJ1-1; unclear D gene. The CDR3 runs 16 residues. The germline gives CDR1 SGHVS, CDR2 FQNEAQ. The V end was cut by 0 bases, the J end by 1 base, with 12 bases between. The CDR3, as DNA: TGTGCCAGCAGCTTAGCCCTAGGGCAGGCGAACACTGAAGCTTTCTTT. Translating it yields CASSLALGQANTEAFF. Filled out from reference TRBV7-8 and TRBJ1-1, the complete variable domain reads GAGVSQSPRYKVAKRGQDVALRCDPISGHVSLFWYQQALGQGPEFLTYFQNEAQLDKSGLPSDRFFAERPEGSVSTLKIQRTQQEDSAVYLCASSLALGQANTEAFFGQGTRLTVV.

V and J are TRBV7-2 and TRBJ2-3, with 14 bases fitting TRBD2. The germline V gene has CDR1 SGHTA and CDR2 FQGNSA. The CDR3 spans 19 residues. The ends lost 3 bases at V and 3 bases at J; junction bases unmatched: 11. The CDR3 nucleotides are TGTGCCAGCAGCTTGGGTGGACTAGCGGGGGGAGGTTGGACAGATACGCAGTATTTT. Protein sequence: CASSLGGLAGGGWTDTQYF.

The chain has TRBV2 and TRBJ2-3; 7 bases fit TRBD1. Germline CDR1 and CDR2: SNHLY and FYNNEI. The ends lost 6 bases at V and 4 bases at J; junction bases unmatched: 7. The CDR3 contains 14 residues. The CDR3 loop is CASSSTGLPDTQYF. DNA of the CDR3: TGTGCCAGCAGCTCGACAGGGCTTCCAGATACGCAGTATTTT. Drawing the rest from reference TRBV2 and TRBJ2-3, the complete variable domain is EPEVTQTPSHQVTQMGQEVILRCVPISNHLYFYWYRQILGQKVEFLVSFYNNEISEKSEIFDDQFSVERPDGSNFTLKIRSTKLEDSAMYFCASSSTGLPDTQYFGPGTRLTVL.

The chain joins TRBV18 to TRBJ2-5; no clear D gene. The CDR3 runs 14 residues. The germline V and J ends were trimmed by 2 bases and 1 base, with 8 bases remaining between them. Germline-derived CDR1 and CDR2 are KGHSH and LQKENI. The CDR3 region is CASSPIVSQETQYF. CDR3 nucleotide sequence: TGTGCCAGCTCACCAATAGTCAGCCAAGAGACCCAGTACTTC. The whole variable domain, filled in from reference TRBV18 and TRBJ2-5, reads NAGVMQNPRHLVRRRGQEARLRCSPMKGHSHVYWYRQLPEEGLKFMVYLQKENIIDESGMPKERFSAEFPKEGPSILRIQQVVRGDSAAYFCASSPIVSQETQYFGPGTRLLVL.

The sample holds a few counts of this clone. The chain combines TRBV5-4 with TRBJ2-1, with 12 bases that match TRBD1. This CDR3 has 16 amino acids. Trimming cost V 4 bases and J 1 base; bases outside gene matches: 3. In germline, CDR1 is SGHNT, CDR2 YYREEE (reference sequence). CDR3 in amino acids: CASSPGQGASYNEQFF. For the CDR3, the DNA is TGTGCCAGCAGCCCGGGACAGGGGGCTTCCTACAATGAGCAGTTCTTC.

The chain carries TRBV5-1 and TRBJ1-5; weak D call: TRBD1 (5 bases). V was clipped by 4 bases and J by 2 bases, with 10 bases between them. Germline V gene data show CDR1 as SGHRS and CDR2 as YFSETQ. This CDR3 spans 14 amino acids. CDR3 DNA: TGCGCCAGCAGCCCAGGGTCTGGCAATCAGCCCCAGCATTTT. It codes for CASSPGSGNQPQHF.

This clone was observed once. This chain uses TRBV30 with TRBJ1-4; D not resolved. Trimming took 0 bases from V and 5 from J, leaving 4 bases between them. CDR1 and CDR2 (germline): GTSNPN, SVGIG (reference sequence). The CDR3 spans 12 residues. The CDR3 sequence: CAWSVRNEKLFF. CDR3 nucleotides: TGTGCCTGGAGTGTACGCAATGAAAAACTGTTTTTT. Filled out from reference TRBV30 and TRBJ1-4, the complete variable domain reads SQTIHQWPATLVQPVGSPLSLECTVEGTSNPNLYWYRQAAGRGLQLLFYSVGIGQISSEVPQNLSASRPQDRQFILSSKKLLLSDSGFYLCAWSVRNEKLFFGSGTQLSVL.

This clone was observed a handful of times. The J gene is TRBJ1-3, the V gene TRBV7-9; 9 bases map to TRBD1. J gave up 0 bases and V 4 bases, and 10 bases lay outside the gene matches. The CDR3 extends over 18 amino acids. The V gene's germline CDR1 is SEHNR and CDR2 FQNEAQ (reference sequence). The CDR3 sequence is CASSSGQGPISSGNTIYF. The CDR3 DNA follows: TGTGCCAGCAGCTCCGGACAGGGGCCGATCAGCTCTGGAAACACCATATATTTT. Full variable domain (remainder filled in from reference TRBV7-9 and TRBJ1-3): DTGVSQNPRHKITKRGQNVTFRCDPISEHNRLYWYRQTLGQGPEFLTYFQNEAQLEKSRLLSDRFSAERPKGSFSTLEIQRTEQGDSAMYLCASSSGQGPISSGNTIYFGEGSWLTVV.

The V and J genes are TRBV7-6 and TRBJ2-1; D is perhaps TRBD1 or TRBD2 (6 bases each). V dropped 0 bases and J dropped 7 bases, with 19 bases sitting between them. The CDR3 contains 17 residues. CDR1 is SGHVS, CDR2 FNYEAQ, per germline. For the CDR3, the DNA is TGTGCCAGCAGCTTAGCGATAGCCGGAACAGGGAGGAATGAGCAGTTCTTC. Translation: CASSLAIAGTGRNEQFF.

This CDR3 is CATSRVRTSNQPQHF. For the CDR3, the DNA is TGTGCCACCAGCAGAGTCAGGACCAGCAATCAGCCCCAGCATTTT. The gene calls are TRBV15 and TRBJ1-5; D is unresolved. Trimming left V 1 base short and J 1 base short, with 8 bases between. CDR1 and CDR2 from the germline V gene are LNHNV and YYDKDF (reference sequence). This CDR3 has 15 residues.

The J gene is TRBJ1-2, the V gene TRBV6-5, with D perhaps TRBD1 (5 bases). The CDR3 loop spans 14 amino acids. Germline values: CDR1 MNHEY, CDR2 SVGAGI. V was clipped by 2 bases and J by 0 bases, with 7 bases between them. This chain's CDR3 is CASSYGGSNYGYTF. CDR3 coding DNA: TGTGCCAGCAGTTACGGGGGATCTAACTATGGCTACACCTTC.

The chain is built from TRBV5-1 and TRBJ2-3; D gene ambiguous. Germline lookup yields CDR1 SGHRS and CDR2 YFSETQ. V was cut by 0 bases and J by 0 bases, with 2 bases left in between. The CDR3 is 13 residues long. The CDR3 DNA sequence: TGCGCCAGCAGCTTGGGAAGCACAGATACGCAGTATTTT. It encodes CASSLGSTDTQYF.

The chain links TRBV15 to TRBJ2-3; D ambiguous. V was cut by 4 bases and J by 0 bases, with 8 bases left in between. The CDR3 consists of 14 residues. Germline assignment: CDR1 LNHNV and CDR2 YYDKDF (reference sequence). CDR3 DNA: TGTGCCACCAGCATTGGTCCAAGCACAGATACGCAGTATTTT. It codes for CATSIGPSTDTQYF.

CDR3 nucleotide sequence: TGTGCCAGCAGTTTTCAGGTGGGCCAATCCTACAATGAGCAGTTCTTC. It is translated as CASSFQVGQSYNEQFF. This chain connects TRBV27 to TRBJ2-1; D remains unclear. Trimming removed 3 bases from V and 1 base from J, with 13 bases in between. The CDR3 is 16 amino acids. Germline V gene sequence: CDR1 MNHEY, CDR2 SMNVEV (reference sequence).

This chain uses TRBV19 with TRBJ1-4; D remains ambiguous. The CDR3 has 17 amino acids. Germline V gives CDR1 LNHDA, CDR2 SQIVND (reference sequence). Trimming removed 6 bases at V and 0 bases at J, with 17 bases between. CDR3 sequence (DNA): TGTGCCAGTAGCCACGTCCGTCTGGGTACAACTAATGAAAAACTGTTTTTT. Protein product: CASSHVRLGTTNEKLFF.

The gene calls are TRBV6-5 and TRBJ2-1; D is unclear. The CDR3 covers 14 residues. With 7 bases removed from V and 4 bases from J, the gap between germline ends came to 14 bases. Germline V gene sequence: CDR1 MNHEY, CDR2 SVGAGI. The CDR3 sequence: CASTLKPGYNEQFF. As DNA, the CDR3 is TGTGCCAGCACCCTAAAGCCGGGTTACAATGAGCAGTTCTTC.

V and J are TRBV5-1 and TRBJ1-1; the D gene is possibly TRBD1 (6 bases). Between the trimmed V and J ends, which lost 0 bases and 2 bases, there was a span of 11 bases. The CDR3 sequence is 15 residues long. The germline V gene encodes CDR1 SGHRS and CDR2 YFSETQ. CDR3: CASSLGGQLNTEAFF. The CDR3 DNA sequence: TGCGCCAGCAGCTTGGGGGGGCAGCTCAACACTGAAGCTTTCTTT.

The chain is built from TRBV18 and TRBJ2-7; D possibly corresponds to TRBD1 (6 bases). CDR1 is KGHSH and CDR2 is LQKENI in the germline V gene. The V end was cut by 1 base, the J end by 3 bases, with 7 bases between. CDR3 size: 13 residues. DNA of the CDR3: TGTGCCAGCTCACCACGGGACAACTACGAGCAGTACGTC. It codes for CASSPRDNYEQYV.